This T cell receptor beta chain was identified during a study of vaccination effects on CD4 cells after COVID-19. Study as a whole: From two convalescent patients, samples were taken 16 days and one week before vaccination. Overall study findings and caveats: Clones induced by infection and by vaccine showed marked clonal contraction late after vaccination.

ViraFEST used viral peptide pools to expand antigen-specific CD4+ T cells before sequencing. CD4+ T cells were isolated after 10 days of culture. Confirmation by PCR established that the person had SARS-CoV-2 infection between March and December 2020. Over 1.5 million PBMC per well were cultured with 10 IU/ml IL-2 and roughly 10 ug/ml peptides. Concerning this clone itself: Its specificity is not known.

Sequencing used immunoSEQ multiplex PCR; TCRdb keeps in-frame clones, though not all of them. The sample consists of under 25,000 clones, around four fifths of them appearing once. Per germline, CDR1 SGHVS and CDR2 FQNEAQ. The CDR3 extends over 16 amino acids. The V segment lost 2 bases and the J segment 0 bases; nucleotides outside the gene matches: 4. The source material was CD4+ T cells from PBMCs cultured with SARS-CoV-2 spike peptides, sampled before COVID-19 vaccination. This sequence was found in a human donor who had a prior SARS-CoV-2 infection. This sequence joins TRBV7-8 and TRBJ2-7, with TRBD2 identical over 10 bases. The CDR3: CASSLYSSGSSYEQYF. CDR3 coding DNA: TGTGCCAGCAGCTTATATTCTAGCGGGAGCTCCTACGAGCAGTACTTC.